The rows below give T cell receptor beta chains drawn from one sample of a study of CD8 T cells in Susac syndrome. Via MiXCR, TCRdb re-called the immunoSEQ multiplex PCR reads, giving one row per CDR3 protein. The repertoire has 150,000 to 160,000 distinct CDR3 sequences, around 96% of them found once; the top ten carry roughly 0.16%. Sequencing used CD4+ T cells from PBMCs. The receptors come from a human donor with Susac syndrome. Each CDR3 is given with its conserved first and last residue. The D gene is left open where the match is weak. Size values are once, few and many counts, or a class for expanded clones, and some rows have none.

size,J,D,V,CDR3,DNA
NA,TRBJ2-1,TRBD1,TRBV9,CASSVGTGKNNEQFF,TGTGCCAGCAGCGTGGGGACAGGGAAGAACAATGAGCAGTTCTTC
few,TRBJ2-2,NA,TRBV5-1,CASSLEGNTGELFF,TGCGCCAGCAGCTTGGAGGGGAACACCGGGGAGCTGTTTTTT
once,TRBJ1-1,NA,TRBV29-1,CSVDKAASYTEAFF,TGCAGCGTTGATAAGGCCGCGAGCTACACTGAAGCTTTCTTT
NA,TRBJ1-1,NA,TRBV20-1,CSARKTGTEAFF,TGCAGTGCTAGAAAGACAGGCACTGAAGCTTTCTTT
once,TRBJ2-5,NA,TRBV12-5,CASGHGVKEETQYF,TGTGCTAGTGGTCACGGGGTAAAGGAAGAGACCCAGTACTTC
NA,TRBJ2-5,NA,TRBV20-1,CSARPGETQYF,TGCAGTGCCCGCCCTGGGGAGACCCAGTACTTC
NA,TRBJ2-5,NA,TRBV7-2,CASSLERGGAGETQYF,TGTGCCAGCAGCTTAGAACGTGGGGGGGCCGGTGAGACCCAGTACTTC
NA,TRBJ1-1,NA,TRBV27,CASSLGHSSIEAFF,TGTGCCAGCAGTTTAGGTCACAGCTCCATTGAAGCTTTCTTT
NA,TRBJ1-1,NA,TRBV18,CASSPQGAEAFF,TGTGCCAGCTCACCGCAGGGTGCTGAAGCTTTCTTT
NA,TRBJ2-1,NA,TRBV20-1,CSAREGPLPHNEQFF,TGCAGTGCTAGAGAAGGACCTCTCCCCCACAATGAGCAGTTCTTC
NA,TRBJ2-3,NA,TRBV15,CATSRVTRGSDTQYF,TGTGCCACCAGCAGAGTCACCCGGGGCTCAGATACGCAGTATTTT
NA,TRBJ2-1,NA,TRBV6-6,CASSSALAEQFF,TGTGCCAGCAGTAGTGCCCTAGCGGAGCAGTTCTTC
NA,TRBJ2-7,TRBD2,TRBV12-5,CASGLVLAEPYEQYF,TGTGCTAGTGGATTAGTCCTAGCGGAGCCCTACGAGCAGTACTTC
NA,TRBJ1-1,NA,TRBV29-1,CSVLGERGNTEAFF,TGCAGCGTTCTGGGAGAGAGGGGTAACACTGAAGCTTTCTTT
few,TRBJ1-1,NA,TRBV11-3,CASSRWGNTEAFF,TGTGCCAGCAGCCGTTGGGGGAACACTGAAGCTTTCTTT
NA,TRBJ2-7,NA,TRBV20-1,CSATSIGIPSYEQYF,TGCAGTGCTACCTCGATTGGTATTCCCTCCTACGAGCAGTACTTC
NA,TRBJ1-2,NA,TRBV7-2,CASSSWDISYGYTF,TGTGCCAGCAGCTCATGGGACATATCCTATGGCTACACCTTC
once,TRBJ2-2,NA,TRBV14,CASQGLGTGELFF,TGTGCCAGCCAAGGGCTAGGGACCGGGGAGCTGTTTTTT
NA,TRBJ2-2,NA,TRBV27,CASFLPAGLTGELFF,TGTGCCAGCTTCCTCCCTGCGGGGCTCACCGGGGAGCTGTTTTTT
NA,TRBJ2-3,NA,TRBV12-3/TRBV12-4,CASSYRAPDTQYF,TGTGCCAGCAGTTACCGGGCCCCCGATACGCAGTATTTT